The rows below give T cell receptor beta chains drawn from one sample of a study of Graves' ophthalmopathy and Graves' hyperthyroidism. TCRdb re-called the multiplex PCR reads through MiXCR, storing one row per CDR3 protein. This sample has 650,000 to 900,000 distinct CDR3 sequences, with 40% found just once. The source material was peripheral blood. The receptor source for this set is an adult man with Graves' ophthalmopathy. CDR3s include the opening cysteine and the closing phenylalanine or tryptophan. D genes are given only for firm matches. The size entry is marked missing in some rows and otherwise reads once, few, many or a size class.

TGTGCCAGCAGTAGGGCGGGGGGTTACAACGAGCAGTACTTC | CASSRAGGYNEQYF | NA | TRBV7-9 | TRBD2 | TRBJ2-7
TGTGCCAGCACCAGAAGGTCACAGCAAGAGACCCAGTACTTC | CASTRRSQQETQYF | NA | TRBV2 | NA | TRBJ2-5
TGTGCCAGCAGTGAAGGGACAGGGCTTTATGAGCAGTTCTTC | CASSEGTGLYEQFF | NA | TRBV25-1 | TRBD1 | TRBJ2-1
TGTGCCAGCAGCCCACCCGCCGACAGCCTGGGAGAGCAGTACTTC | CASSPPADSLGEQYF | NA | TRBV19 | NA | TRBJ2-7
TGTGCCAGCAGATCAACAACTAATGAAAAACTGTTTTTT | CASRSTTNEKLFF | NA | TRBV6-5 | NA | TRBJ1-4
TGTGCCAGCAGCTTGACTAGCGGGAGCGGAGGGGTGACCCAGTACTTC | CASSLTSGSGGVTQYF | many | TRBV7-2 | TRBD2 | TRBJ2-5
TGTGCCAGCAGCGAAAGTGGCAGGGGGGCAGATACGCAGTATTTT | CASSESGRGADTQYF | few | TRBV9 | NA | TRBJ2-3
TGTGCCACCAGTGATTTGCCGGGACAGGGAAACCAAGAGACCCAGTACTTC | CATSDLPGQGNQETQYF | NA | TRBV24-1 | TRBD1 | TRBJ2-5
TGTGCCAGCAACGAGGGACAGGAGACAGATACGCAGTACTTC | CASNEGQETDTQYF | NA | TRBV7-9 | TRBD1 | TRBJ2-5
TGCAGTGCTACTGGGGGTACCACTGAAGCTTTCTTT | CSATGGTTEAFF | many | TRBV20-1 | NA | TRBJ1-1
TGCAGTGCTAGACCCCGGGACGGGTCCTACGAGCAGTACTTC | CSARPRDGSYEQYF | once | TRBV20-1 | NA | TRBJ2-7
TGTGCCAGCCCGGACGGCTATGGCTACACCTTC | CASPDGYGYTF | many | TRBV2 | NA | TRBJ1-2
TGCAGCGTTCGGGCCTCAAATCAGGAGACCCAGTACTTC | CSVRASNQETQYF | many | TRBV29-1 | NA | TRBJ2-5
TGCGCCAGCAGGGAACTAGCTTCGGGGGAGCTGTTTTTT | CASRELASGELFF | NA | TRBV5-1 | NA | TRBJ2-2
TGCAGTGCTACTCTGTGGGGCAAGGACAATCAGCCCCAGCATTTT | CSATLWGKDNQPQHF | NA | TRBV20-1 | NA | TRBJ1-5
TGCGCCAGCAGCCCCCTTGGGGGGGGACTGAACACTGAAGCTTTCTTT | CASSPLGGGLNTEAFF | many | TRBV10-2 | NA | TRBJ1-1
TGTGCCAGCAGCCGCTCATATGACAGAAGGGACACTGAAGCTTTCTTT | CASSRSYDRRDTEAFF | NA | TRBV5-4 | NA | TRBJ1-1
TGTGCCAGCAGCACGACGGACAGGGATGGCTACACCTTC | CASSTTDRDGYTF | NA | TRBV7-4 | TRBD1 | TRBJ1-2
TGCAGTGTTAGAGATCGGGGAGGGACTGCCTACGAGCAGTACTTC | CSVRDRGGTAYEQYF | few | TRBV20-1 | TRBD2 | TRBJ2-7
TGTGCCAGCAGCTTCTTAGGAGAGGCCCAGTACTTC | CASSFLGEAQYF | NA | TRBV5-6 | NA | TRBJ2-5
TGCAGCTTAAGTTACAGGGGCACTGAAGCTTTCTTT | CSLSYRGTEAFF | NA | TRBV29-1 | TRBD1 | TRBJ1-1
TGTGCCAGCAGCGTCCGGGACATCAATTCACCCCTCCACTTT | CASSVRDINSPLHF | NA | TRBV9 | NA | TRBJ1-6
TGCGCCAGCAGCAGCGGGGGACAGGCGACTGTCTATGGCTACACCTTC | CASSSGGQATVYGYTF | many | TRBV5-1 | TRBD1 | TRBJ1-2
TGTGCCAGTAACAGCGGGAGTGGGGGGACCGGGGAGCTGTTTTTT | CASNSGSGGTGELFF | few | TRBV19 | TRBD2 | TRBJ2-2
TGTGCCAGCAGGCCCCGAAGGGGAGAGCGGAATTCACCCCTCCACTTT | CASRPRRGERNSPLHF | NA | TRBV10-2 | NA | TRBJ1-6
TGCGCCAGCAGTACACAGGGTACTGGGTCACCCCTCCACTTT | CASSTQGTGSPLHF | many | TRBV5-1 | NA | TRBJ1-6
TGTGCCAGCAGCTTGTTCGCCCGCGAGCAGTACTTC | CASSLFAREQYF | NA | TRBV7-6 | NA | TRBJ2-7
TGTGCCAGCAGCTTAGACGCCAAAGGGCAGACGCACCACTTC | CASSLDAKGQTHHF | few | TRBV7-2 | NA | TRBJ2-7
TGTGCCAGCAGCTTAGCCCCTGACAGGGCGAACACCGGGGAGCTGTTTTTT | CASSLAPDRANTGELFF | few | TRBV7-9 | TRBD1 | TRBJ2-2
TGTGCCAGCAGCCAGGGGTTAGCGGGAGGCTACGAGCACTACTTC | CASSQGLAGGYEHYF | NA | TRBV2 | TRBD2 | TRBJ2-7
TGTGCCGTAACGACAGGGAGCGACACCGGGGAGCTGTTTTTT | CAVTTGSDTGELFF | many | TRBV10-3 | TRBD1 | TRBJ2-2
TGCAGTGCTAGCAGGGGCGGTCATAAAAAAGAGACCCAGTACTTC | CSASRGGHKKETQYF | NA | TRBV20-1 | NA | TRBJ2-5
TGCAGCGCCATAGGGACAGGGGATGGCTACACCTTC | CSAIGTGDGYTF | NA | TRBV29-1 | TRBD1 | TRBJ1-2
TGTGCCAGCAGCCAGCCGAAGGGACAGCCTAATGAAAAACTGTTTTTT | CASSQPKGQPNEKLFF | NA | TRBV7-9 | TRBD1 | TRBJ1-4
TGTGCCAGCAGCTTGGACAGGGGTTTAGATACGCAGTATTTT | CASSLDRGLDTQYF | NA | TRBV7-3 | TRBD1 | TRBJ2-3
TGTGCCAGCAGTTTAAGGGCCCAACATGGGCAGTACTTC | CASSLRAQHGQYF | NA | TRBV25-1 | NA | TRBJ2-7
TGTGCCAGCAGCGCGAGGGGGGTGGGAGAGACCCAGTACTTC | CASSARGVGETQYF | NA | TRBV7-9 | NA | TRBJ2-5
TGTGCCAGCATGACCAGGACAGGGGTTGTAATCGAGCAGTACTTC | CASMTRTGVVIEQYF | NA | TRBV2 | TRBD1 | TRBJ2-7
TGTGCCAGCAGACGCGGGGACAGCTACGAGCAGTACTTC | CASRRGDSYEQYF | many | TRBV7-9 | NA | TRBJ2-7
TGTGCCAGCAGCTTAGTACGGCCGACCAATAATTCACCCCTCCACTTT | CASSLVRPTNNSPLHF | many | TRBV7-9 | NA | TRBJ1-6
TGTGCCAGCAGTTTGTTTGGCAGGGAGGGCCGAGAGACCCAGTACTTC | CASSLFGREGRETQYF | NA | TRBV2 | TRBD2 | TRBJ2-5
TGCGCCAGCAGCCAAGTACCTAGCGGGCCCGATCTTCCCTCCTACGAGCAGTACTTC | CASSQVPSGPDLPSYEQYF | NA | TRBV4-3 | TRBD2 | TRBJ2-7
TGCAGTGCTAGGGGGGCGGGGATTACTGAAGCTTTCTTT | CSARGAGITEAFF | NA | TRBV20-1 | NA | TRBJ1-1
TGCAGTGCTAGGTATCCGGGAGACTATAGCAATCAGCCCCAGCATTTT | CSARYPGDYSNQPQHF | few | TRBV20-1 | NA | TRBJ1-5
TGTGCCAGTAGTATGGGCAGGGGCGGAGGTGAAAAACTGTTTTTT | CASSMGRGGGEKLFF | NA | TRBV19 | NA | TRBJ1-4
TGTGCCAGCAGCTCCCGGGGCAGGGCCGGCATTGGAAACACCATATATTTT | CASSSRGRAGIGNTIYF | NA | TRBV7-9 | NA | TRBJ1-3
TGTGCCAGTAGTGACGGGACTGGAAGCACAGATACGCAGTATTTT | CASSDGTGSTDTQYF | NA | TRBV19 | NA | TRBJ2-3
TGTGCCAGCAGCTTACTCGGTGGGAGAGGGCGGTACTTC | CASSLLGGRGRYF | NA | TRBV7-4 | NA | TRBJ2-7
TGCAGTGCTAGATCGCCGACCCCCGATGTGCCCCCTCGTCAGCCCCAGCATTTT | CSARSPTPDVPPRQPQHF | few | TRBV20-1 | NA | TRBJ1-5